The 32 T cell receptor beta chains presented below share a single source sample, sequenced in a study of cytomegalovirus exposure and HLA in healthy donors. The PCR had 60 Vbeta and 13 Jbeta primers. Sequencing used immunoSEQ multiplex PCR; TCRdb keeps in-frame clones, though not all of them. This repertoire includes 150,000 or so clones. Sequences were obtained from PBMCs. The origin of the receptors is an older woman in good health and CMV-seronegative.

This sequence joins TRBV5-1 and TRBJ1-3, with 7 positions matching TRBD1. Germline CDR1 and CDR2: SGHRS and YFSETQ. Unmatched junction bases numbered 9, after V lost 0 bases and J lost 3 bases. This CDR3 is 17 amino acids long. In DNA form, the CDR3 reads TGCGCCAGCAGCTTGGGCCCGTCAGGGGGGAGTGGAAACACCATATATTTT. Translating gives CASSLGPSGGSGNTIYF.

This rearrangement joins TRBV9 to TRBJ2-3; TRBD1 agrees at 7 bases. CDR1 is SGDLS, CDR2 YYNGEE, per germline. The V gene end was trimmed by 2 bases and the J gene end by 4 bases; junction bases not matched to a gene: 4. This CDR3 is 14 amino acids long. The CDR3: CASSVTGVADTQYF. CDR3 nucleotides: TGTGCCAGCAGCGTCACAGGGGTGGCAGATACGCAGTATTTT.

V gene TRBV10-1 combines with J gene TRBJ2-5, with 9 nucleotides matching TRBD1. This CDR3 is 15 amino acids long. J gave up 11 bases and V 8 bases, and 18 bases lay outside the gene matches. Germline V gives CDR1 WNHNN, CDR2 SYGVQD (reference sequence). This CDR3 reads CASGDPGQGSKEQYF. The CDR3 DNA reads TGCGCCAGCGGGGATCCGGGACAGGGAAGTAAGGAGCAGTACTTC.

This chain links TRBV7-6 with TRBJ2-1; 8 nucleotides line up with TRBD2. Per the germline V gene, CDR1 is SGHVS and CDR2 is FNYEAQ. This CDR3 is built from 16 residues. Trimming took 5 bases from V and 4 from J; bases not matched to a gene: 10. The CDR3 bases are TGTGCCAGCAGCCCCGTGTCTAGCGGGTTGTACAATGAGCAGTTCTTC. It is translated as CASSPVSSGLYNEQFF.

The chain combines TRBV5-1 with TRBJ1-1; 8 positions agree with TRBD1. Germline loops: CDR1 SGHRS, CDR2 YFSETQ. The ends lost 2 bases at V and 1 base at J; junction bases unmatched: 4. The CDR3 has 15 amino acids. The CDR3 protein is CASSFRTGRNTEAFF. CDR3 in DNA: TGCGCCAGCAGCTTCCGGACAGGGAGGAACACTGAAGCTTTCTTT.

The rearrangement joins TRBV5-1 to TRBJ1-1, with TRBD1 matching over 7 bases. Germline lookup yields CDR1 SGHRS and CDR2 YFSETQ. The CDR3 has 14 residues. Trimming at V came to 5 bases and at J to 3 bases, leaving 7 bases not matched to a gene. CDR3 bases: TGCGCCAGCAGATTTCAGGGGGTGGACACTGAAGCTTTCTTT. Amino acid sequence: CASRFQGVDTEAFF.

This chain links TRBV20-1 with TRBJ1-2; D call uncertain. Trimming removed 6 bases from V and 7 bases from J, with 12 bases in between. The CDR3 is 11 amino acids. Germline V gene data show CDR1 as DFQATT and CDR2 as SNEGSKA (reference sequence). The DNA of the CDR3 is TGCAGTGCCAGCACGAGGGTTGGCTACACCTTC. The encoded protein is CSASTRVGYTF.

V usage is TRBV7-3 and J usage is TRBJ2-3, with 9 bases matching TRBD1. J gave up 6 bases and V 5 bases, and 12 bases lay outside the gene matches. The CDR3 has 16 amino acids. CDR1 and CDR2 (germline): SGHTA, FQGTGA. DNA for the CDR3: TGTGCCAGCAGCCAAAGGGACAGGGCGGGAACTGATACGCAGTATTTT. Translated: CASSQRDRAGTDTQYF.

The chain joins TRBV7-3 to TRBJ2-7; 7 bases line up with TRBD2. Germline CDR1 is SGHTA and CDR2 is FQGTGA. V was pared by 3 bases and J by 0 bases, with 5 bases of the junction left unmatched. The length of the CDR3 is 15 residues. The CDR3 DNA reads TGTGCCAGCAGCTTTTACGGGGGGAGCTCCTACGAGCAGTACTTC. Its translation: CASSFYGGSSYEQYF.

The V and J genes are TRBV9 and TRBJ2-1; 9 positions agree with TRBD1. J lost 5 bases, V lost 4 bases, and 7 bases had no gene match. The CDR3 length is 15 residues. Germline lookup yields CDR1 SGDLS and CDR2 YYNGEE. CDR3 bases: TGTGCCAGCAGCACCCGACAGGGGGGAGACAATGAGCAGTTCTTC. It yields the protein CASSTRQGGDNEQFF.

The V gene is TRBV6-5, the J gene TRBJ2-7; TRBD1 matches 9 bases. With V trimmed by 10 bases and J by 7 bases, 14 bases remained unmatched. Germline V gene sequence: CDR1 MNHEY, CDR2 SVGAGI. The CDR3 consists of 14 residues. CDR3: CATHPTGGMREQYF. The CDR3 DNA sequence: TGTGCCACCCACCCGACAGGGGGAATGAGGGAGCAGTACTTC.

This rearrangement joins TRBV4-3 to TRBJ2-5; 13 bases match TRBD2. J gave up 2 bases and V 2 bases, and 2 bases lay outside the gene matches. Germline CDR1 reads LGHNA; CDR2 reads YSLEER. CDR3 length: 16 residues. The CDR3 DNA follows: TGCGCCAGCAGCCAACGGACTAGCGGGGGACAAGAGACCCAGTACTTC. Protein product: CASSQRTSGGQETQYF.

The CDR3 is CASSFLAGGPGEQYF. The CDR3 DNA sequence: TGCGCCAGCAGCTTCTTAGCGGGAGGGCCTGGCGAGCAGTACTTC. The J gene is TRBJ2-7, the V gene TRBV5-1; 11 bases line up with TRBD2. CDR3 length: 15 residues. V dropped 2 bases and J dropped 6; count of bases not matched to a gene: 7. Germline V gene data show CDR1 as SGHRS and CDR2 as YFSETQ.

V gene TRBV11-2 combines with J gene TRBJ2-5; D gene uncertain. CDR3 length: 13 amino acids. CDR1 is SGHAT and CDR2 is FQNNGV in the germline V gene. Trimming removed 0 bases from V and 5 bases from J, with 7 bases in between. The CDR3: CASSLDLLETQYF. The CDR3 coding sequence is TGTGCCAGCAGCTTAGATTTACTCGAGACCCAGTACTTC.

The chain combines TRBV18 with TRBJ1-2; 9 nucleotides line up with TRBD1. Losses at the gene ends were 9 bases for V and 3 bases for J; bases not matched to a gene: 8. This CDR3 spans 14 amino acids. The germline gives CDR1 KGHSH, CDR2 LQKENI. For the CDR3, the DNA is TGTGCCAGTGAGGGGACAGGGTCCCACTATGGCTACACCTTC. As protein: CASEGTGSHYGYTF. Complete variable domain (other parts from reference TRBV18 and TRBJ1-2): NAGVMQNPRHLVRRRGQEARLRCSPMKGHSHVYWYRQLPEEGLKFMVYLQKENIIDESGMPKERFSAEFPKEGPSILRIQQVVRGDSAAYFCASEGTGSHYGYTFGSGTRLTVV.

As concerns this clone: The sample carries other DNA sequences with the same CDR3. The V gene is TRBV9, the J gene TRBJ2-7, with D possibly being TRBD1 (6 bases). The CDR3 contains 15 residues. V lost 2 bases to trimming and J lost 4 bases, with 16 bases between them. Germline V gene data show CDR1 as SGDLS and CDR2 as YYNGEE. DNA of the CDR3: TGTGCCAGCAGCGTGGCCGGGACAAGCGCTTACGAGCAGTACTTC. The encoded protein is CASSVAGTSAYEQYF.

This chain links TRBV7-9 with TRBJ2-6; D is undetermined. Germline V gene sequence: CDR1 SEHNR, CDR2 FQNEAQ (reference sequence). CDR3 size: 16 residues. Trimming pared 1 base from V and 1 base from J, leaving 8 bases between. This CDR3 is CASSLESRSGANVLTF. CDR3 DNA: TGTGCCAGCAGCTTAGAGAGTCGGTCTGGGGCCAACGTCCTGACTTTC.

The chain joins TRBV7-3 to TRBJ2-1; maybe TRBD2 (6 bases). This CDR3 is 16 amino acids long. Germline assignment: CDR1 SGHTA and CDR2 FQGTGA. V lost 3 bases to trimming and J lost 2 bases, with 14 bases between them. The CDR3 loop is CASSFSGTSAYNEQFF. In nucleotides, the CDR3 is TGTGCCAGCAGCTTCTCCGGGACTTCAGCCTACAATGAGCAGTTCTTC.

The chain carries TRBV14 and TRBJ2-2, with TRBD2 matching over 8 bases. Germline V CDR1 and CDR2: SGHDN, FVKESK. This CDR3 has 15 amino acids. V shed 5 bases and J 0 bases; nucleotides not matched to a gene: 2. CDR3 sequence reads: CASSLGLANTGELFF. CDR3 DNA sequence: TGTGCCAGCAGCTTGGGACTAGCGAACACCGGGGAGCTGTTTTTT.

The chain has TRBV28 and TRBJ2-1; TRBD2 matches 14 bases. V shed 4 bases and J 3 bases; nucleotides not matched to a gene: 5. The CDR3 extends over 17 amino acids. Germline V gene sequence: CDR1 MDHEN, CDR2 SYDVKM. The CDR3 is CASSSTSGRAHYNEQFF. The CDR3 DNA is TGTGCCAGCAGTTCGACTAGCGGGAGGGCCCACTACAATGAGCAGTTCTTC.

The rearrangement uses TRBV5-6 and TRBJ2-6; the match to TRBD1 covers 9 bases. CDR3 length: 17 residues. CDR1 is SGHDT, CDR2 YYEEEE, per germline. Trimming cost V 0 bases and J 0 bases; bases outside gene matches: 1. The CDR3 nucleotides are TGTGCCAGCAGCTTGGAGGGACAGGGCTCTGGGGCCAACGTCCTGACTTTC. This translates into CASSLEGQGSGANVLTF.

The chain carries TRBV5-1 and TRBJ2-1; no clear D gene. The CDR3 has 12 amino acids. Germline V lookup: CDR1 SGHRS, CDR2 YFSETQ. Trimming stripped 0 bases from V and 8 bases from J, with 6 bases between. DNA for the CDR3: TGCGCCAGCAGCTTGGTGGGCGATGAGCAGTTCTTC. This gives the protein CASSLVGDEQFF.

The rearrangement links TRBV6-1 to TRBJ1-4; tentatively, D is TRBD1 (5 bases). Per germline, CDR1 MNHNS and CDR2 SASEGT. The germline V and J ends were trimmed by 8 bases and 7 bases, with 17 bases remaining between them. The CDR3 runs to 14 residues. CDR3: CASRLGDFFEKLFF. In DNA form, the CDR3 reads TGTGCCAGCCGCCTCGGGGACTTTTTTGAAAAACTGTTTTTT.

This chain uses TRBV30 with TRBJ2-1; 8 bases match TRBD1. V lost 4 bases to trimming and J lost 5 bases; unmatched junction nucleotides: 10. The CDR3 has 15 amino acids. The V gene's germline CDR1 is GTSNPN and CDR2 SVGIG (reference sequence). CDR3 amino acids: CAWIPDRGGHNEQFF. In DNA, the CDR3 is TGTGCCTGGATTCCAGACAGGGGTGGTCACAATGAGCAGTTCTTC.

The chain carries TRBV12-5 and TRBJ1-6; TRBD1 matches at 9 bases. Germline CDR1 reads LGHNT; CDR2 reads FRNRAP. This CDR3 spans 18 amino acids. The junction had 13 bases not matched to a gene; V was cut back by 0 bases and J by 10 bases. CDR3 region: CASGLVPGGQGPQSPLHF. CDR3 DNA: TGTGCTAGTGGTTTGGTACCGGGGGGACAGGGCCCCCAGTCACCCCTCCACTTT.

This rearrangement joins TRBV5-1 to TRBJ2-2, with 7 nucleotides matching TRBD1. This CDR3 region has 16 residues. V lost 0 bases to trimming and J lost 2 bases; unmatched junction nucleotides: 4. Germline CDR1 SGHRS, CDR2 YFSETQ. The DNA for the CDR3 is TGCGCCAGCAGCTTGGGCCGGGACAGCAACACCGGGGAGCTGTTTTTT. It encodes CASSLGRDSNTGELFF.

The CDR3 nucleotides read TGTGCCAGCCGTGGCCGGGTGGGTGGTGAAAAACTGTTTTTT. This gives the protein CASRGRVGGEKLFF. The chain recombines TRBV27 with TRBJ1-4; D is unclear. This CDR3 comprises 14 residues. Trimming cost V 8 bases and J 7 bases, with 17 bases left between them. Germline loops: CDR1 MNHEY, CDR2 SMNVEV (reference sequence).

The CDR3 here is CASSAEAGGRYEQYF. The CDR3 nucleotides are TGCGCCAGCAGCGCCGAGGCGGGAGGGAGGTACGAGCAGTACTTC. This chain links TRBV5-1 with TRBJ2-7, with 9 bases identical to TRBD2. CDR1 is SGHRS, CDR2 YFSETQ, per germline. After removal of 4 bases from V and 4 bases from J, the junction contained 9 bases not matched to a gene. The CDR3 consists of 15 residues.

This chain uses TRBV25-1 with TRBJ1-2, with D perhaps TRBD1 (6 bases). Germline CDR1 reads MGHDK; CDR2 reads SYGVNS. V was trimmed by 3 bases and J by 4 bases, leaving 15 bases between them. This CDR3 spans 15 amino acids. CDR3 in amino acids: CASSDPKTGGYGYTF. In nucleotides, the CDR3 is TGTGCCAGCAGTGATCCCAAGACAGGAGGCTATGGCTACACCTTC.

This chain links TRBV5-1 with TRBJ1-2, with D unresolved. Trimming left V 1 base short and J 8 bases short, with 18 bases between. CDR3 length: 15 residues. Per germline, CDR1 SGHRS and CDR2 YFSETQ. For the CDR3, the DNA is TGCGCCAGCAGCTTGATGGGGAGGACTGCTAGCGGCTACACCTTC. This translates into CASSLMGRTASGYTF.

The CDR3 nucleotides are TGCGCCAGCAGCTCCTTCTCTAGCGGGAAAGGGGAGCTGTTTTTT. As protein: CASSSFSSGKGELFF. The genes are TRBV5-1 and TRBJ2-2; 9 nucleotides line up with TRBD2. With 3 bases clipped from V and 8 bases from J, the junction kept 8 bases outside the gene matches. The CDR3 covers 15 residues. Germline CDR1 and CDR2: SGHRS and YFSETQ. Variable domain in full (rest from reference TRBV5-1 and TRBJ2-2): KAGVTQTPRYLIKTRGQQVTLSCSPISGHRSVSWYQQTPGQGLQFLFEYFSETQRNKGNFPGRFSGRQFSNSRSEMNVSTLELGDSALYLCASSSFSSGKGELFFGEGSRLTVL.

The chain links TRBV28 to TRBJ2-7; D might be TRBD2 (5 bases). The V end lost 5 bases, the J end lost 6 bases, and 14 bases lay between the germline ends. Germline V lookup: CDR1 MDHEN, CDR2 SYDVKM. The length of the CDR3 is 13 residues. CDR3 bases: TGTGCCAGCAGTCCCACCCTAGCAACCGAGCAGTACTTC. Translated, it gives CASSPTLATEQYF.